Presented here are 32 T cell receptor beta chains from one specimen sequenced in a study of CD8+CD57+ T cells in acquired aplastic anemia. The study profiled TCR beta VDJ and CDR3 using genomic DNA as template. TCRdb reanalysed the reads using MiXCR and keeps one entry per CDR3 protein. The data contain about 270,000 distinct CDR3 sequences, approximately 79% of them singletons. It was patients with CD8+CD57+ cell expansion by flow cytometry who were chosen for sequencing. Sequencing used sorted CD4+, CD8+, or CD8+CD57+ T cells (not recorded which) from PBMCs. Source of these receptors: a human donor with aplastic anemia.

This clonotype appeared once. The chain joins TRBV9 to TRBJ2-3; the D gene is possibly TRBD2 (6 bases). Germline CDR1 reads SGDLS; CDR2 reads YYNGEE. The CDR3 consists of 14 residues. The V and J ends lost 4 bases and 12 bases respectively, with 21 bases between them. The chain's CDR3 is CASSLATSRHTQYF. The CDR3 DNA reads as TGTGCCAGCAGCTTAGCGACTAGTCGCCACACACAGTATTTT.

The rearrangement joins TRBV13 to TRBJ1-1; D is undetermined. The CDR3 is 14 residues long. Germline assignment: CDR1 PRHDT and CDR2 FYEKMQ (reference sequence). V lost 1 base to trimming and J lost 3 bases, with 9 bases between them. The CDR3 loop is CASSLARMYTEAFF. For the CDR3, the DNA is TGTGCCAGCAGCTTAGCAAGGATGTACACTGAAGCTTTCTTT.

Turning to this clonotype: The junction differs from germline at one of its ends, possibly a read error. The CDR3 region is CASSLYASYDEQFF. The CDR3 DNA reads TGCGCCAGCAGCCTGTACGCGTCCTACGATGAGCAGTTCTTC. This chain connects TRBV7-3 to TRBJ2-1; D uncertain. Germline loops: CDR1 SGHTA, CDR2 FQGTGA. The CDR3 loop spans 14 amino acids.

Worth noting for this clonotype: The conserved phenylalanine or tryptophan is not found at the CDR3 terminus, so this likely reflects a read error. No DNA is shown, since the ends of the CDR3 on it are uncertain; the CDR3 is the one TCRdb lists. V gene TRBV9 combines with J gene TRBJ2-3. The CDR3 is 12 residues long, ends included. Germline CDR1 SGDLS, CDR2 YYNGEE. The CDR3 sequence: CASSVGVARKYL.

This clonotype was found many times. The chain combines TRBV6-4 with TRBJ2-1; 8 nucleotides align to TRBD2. Germline CDR1 MRHNA, CDR2 SNTAGT. V was pared by 5 bases and J by 4 bases, with 7 bases of the junction left unmatched. The CDR3 is made up of 15 amino acids. CDR3 sequence: CASSLNSGAYNEQFF. CDR3 coding DNA: TGTGCCAGCAGTCTTAATAGCGGGGCATACAATGAGCAGTTCTTC.

This clonotype was seen a few times. The chain couples TRBV5-6 to TRBJ2-7; perhaps TRBD2 as D (5 bases). V shed 0 bases and J shed 3 bases, with 13 bases lying between them. This CDR3 comprises 15 residues. Looked up from germline, CDR1 is SGHDT and CDR2 is YYEEEE. CDR3 bases: TGTGCCAGCAGCTTGGAGAGGGCCCTACTCTACGAGCAGTACTTC. Protein sequence: CASSLERALLYEQYF.

The chain employs TRBV7-9 and TRBJ2-1; perhaps TRBD2 as D (5 bases). Trimming stripped 2 bases from V and 8 bases from J, with 19 bases between. From germline, CDR1 is SEHNR and CDR2 FQNEAQ (reference sequence). The CDR3 is 16 residues long. CDR3 in amino acids: CASSLQRTGETDEQFF. CDR3 coding DNA: TGTGCCAGCAGCTTACAAAGAACCGGGGAGACCGATGAGCAGTTCTTC.

The chain carries TRBV9 and TRBJ2-3; D uncertain. Trimming shortened V by 0 bases and J by 11 bases, and 16 bases separated the two germline ends. Germline values: CDR1 SGDLS, CDR2 YYNGEE. The CDR3 has 14 residues. The CDR3 bases are TGTGCCAGCAGCGTAGCGACCGCTCGAAATCAGCAGTATTTT. It yields the protein CASSVATARNQQYF.

Note on this clonotype: The junction differs from germline at one of its ends, possibly a read error. V is TRBV7-8 and J is TRBJ2-5; D may be TRBD1 (5 bases). Germline V gives CDR1 SGHVS, CDR2 FQNEAQ. CDR3 length equals 14 residues. The DNA of the CDR3 is TGTGCCACCAGCTGGGGCGCAAGCCAAGAGACCCAGTACTTC. It is translated as CATSWGASQETQYF.

The chain links TRBV7-9 to TRBJ2-5; D might be TRBD1 (5 bases). V lost 2 bases, J lost 10 bases, and 20 bases lay in between. Germline values: CDR1 SEHNR, CDR2 FQNEAQ (reference sequence). This CDR3 contains 15 residues. In DNA form, the CDR3 reads TGTGCCAGCAGCTTACAGGGTAGCTGCGGAGCCAACCAGTACTTC. This sequence encodes CASSLQGSCGANQYF.

This clonotype was found once. CDR3 loop: CASSFRGTGFQPQHF. As DNA, the CDR3 is TGTGCCAGCAGTTTCCGAGGGACAGGGTTTCAGCCCCAGCATTTT. The chain joins TRBV6-5 to TRBJ1-5; 9 nucleotides align to TRBD1. Germline V gene data show CDR1 as MNHEY and CDR2 as SVGAGI. This CDR3 spans 15 amino acids. V shed 4 bases and J 6 bases; nucleotides not matched to a gene: 7.

This clonotype was seen a few times. The chain joins TRBV29-1 to TRBJ2-3; D is perhaps TRBD1 or TRBD2 (5 bases each). This CDR3 has 13 residues. V lost 1 base to trimming and J lost 6 bases, with 11 bases between them. Germline V CDR1 and CDR2: SQVTM, ANQGSEA. The CDR3 bases are TGCAGCGTTGAAGTGGGGACGTCGGATACGCAGTATTTT. Its protein product is CSVEVGTSDTQYF.

This chain uses TRBV7-8 with TRBJ1-1; no clear D. V was shortened by 0 bases and J by 11 bases, with 22 bases between the two germline ends. The CDR3 is 16 amino acids. Germline lookup yields CDR1 SGHVS and CDR2 FQNEAQ. The CDR3 DNA sequence: TGTGCCAGCAGCTTAGCGGGAGGTGCCGACACGCAGGATGCTTTCTTT. Encoded protein: CASSLAGGADTQDAFF.

The rearrangement joins TRBV7-8 to TRBJ2-1; 7 positions agree with TRBD2. Germline assignment: CDR1 SGHVS and CDR2 FQNEAQ. There are 15 residues in the CDR3. Trimming cost V 1 base and J 11 bases; bases outside gene matches: 11. CDR3 DNA: TGTGCCAGCAGCTTAGATGGACGGGGGGAGACGCAGCAGTTCTTC. It codes for CASSLDGRGETQQFF. Full variable domain (outside the CDR3, taken from reference TRBV7-8 and TRBJ2-1): GAGVSQSPRYKVAKRGQDVALRCDPISGHVSLFWYQQALGQGPEFLTYFQNEAQLDKSGLPSDRFFAERPEGSVSTLKIQRTQQEDSAVYLCASSLDGRGETQQFFGPGTRLTVL.

This CDR3 reads CSALLAGEGGELFF. The DNA for the CDR3 is TGCAGTGCTCTACTAGCGGGGGAAGGCGGGGAGCTGTTTTTT. The chain uses TRBV20-1 and TRBJ2-2; 11 nucleotides agree with TRBD2. Germline V gene lookup returns CDR1 DFQATT and CDR2 SNEGSKA (reference sequence). The CDR3 consists of 14 residues. V was pared by 5 bases and J by 7 bases, with 6 bases of the junction left unmatched.

A few counts support this clonotype. This chain links TRBV7-9 with TRBJ2-7; no clear D gene. The CDR3 has 13 amino acids. Trimming stripped 4 bases from V and 5 bases from J, with 12 bases between. CDR1 is SEHNR, CDR2 FQNEAQ, per germline (reference sequence). The CDR3: CASSSIEANEQYF. The CDR3 DNA sequence: TGTGCCAGCAGCTCTATCGAGGCCAACGAGCAGTACTTC.

Worth noting for this clonotype: The CDR3 end shows no conserved phenylalanine or tryptophan, and so a read error is likely. No DNA is shown, since the ends of the CDR3 on it are uncertain; the CDR3 is the one TCRdb lists. The chain recombines TRBV7-8 with TRBJ2-7. The CDR3 adds up to 13 amino acids, both ends counted. Germline loops: CDR1 SGHVS, CDR2 FQNEAQ. The CDR3 loop reads CASSLAGCSDQQY.

The chain links TRBV7-7 to TRBJ2-2, with a tentative D call TRBD2 (6 bases). CDR1 and CDR2 (germline): SSHAT, FNYEAQ (reference sequence). This CDR3 has 14 residues. V was pared by 6 bases and J by 6 bases, with 14 bases between. The CDR3 here is CASRERETAGELFF. The DNA for the CDR3 is TGTGCCAGCAGAGAACGGGAGACGGCCGGGGAGCTGTTTTTT.

This sequence joins TRBV13 and TRBJ1-1; D perhaps matches TRBD1 (6 bases). V dropped 10 bases and J dropped 1 base, with 19 bases sitting between them. The CDR3 extends over 15 amino acids. The germline V gene encodes CDR1 PRHDT and CDR2 FYEKMQ (reference sequence). CDR3 in DNA: TGTGCCACCAGTGAAGATCTGACAGGGAACACTGAAGCTTTCTTT. It encodes CATSEDLTGNTEAFF.

The chain uses TRBV11-3 and TRBJ2-3, with D uncertain. Trimming took off 0 bases at V and 6 bases at J, with 10 bases between the two ends. There are 14 residues in the CDR3. Germline V gene data show CDR1 as SGHNT and CDR2 as YENEEA. The CDR3 nucleotides read TGTGCCAGCAGCTTAGATCTGACTCGCGATACGCAGTATTTT. Translation gives CASSLDLTRDTQYF.

This clonotype was counted between two and nine times. The genes are TRBV19 and TRBJ2-7, with D possibly TRBD2 on 6 matching bases. Germline CDR1 is LNHDA and CDR2 is SQIVND (reference sequence). The CDR3 has 16 residues. CDR3 sequence (DNA): TGTGCCAGTAGTATAGCTAGCGAGGCCTACAATGAGGAGTTCTTCGTC. This codes for CASSIASEAYNEEFFV.

With respect to this clonotype: Compared with germline, one end of the junction differs, possibly owing to a read error. This rearrangement joins TRBV2 to TRBJ1-2; perhaps TRBD1 as D (5 bases). This CDR3 has 13 amino acids. From germline, CDR1 is SNHLY and CDR2 FYNNEI. CDR3 loop: CASCDGGTDGHTF. CDR3 DNA: TGTGCCAGCTGCGACGGGGGTACAGATGGCCACACCTTC.

For the CDR3, the DNA is TGTGCCAGCAGCTCACTCGGGGAGGGGGCAAGTGGCTACACCTTC. As protein: CASSSLGEGASGYTF. The genes are TRBV13 and TRBJ1-2, with 7 bases matching TRBD1. The CDR3 has 15 amino acids. V lost 4 bases to trimming and J lost 7 bases; unmatched junction nucleotides: 12. Per the germline V gene, CDR1 is PRHDT and CDR2 is FYEKMQ (reference sequence).

As concerns this clonotype: This likely comes from a read error, as the CDR3 has no conserved phenylalanine or tryptophan at its end. The DNA is left out, because the CDR3 cannot be placed on it with certainty; the CDR3 is given as TCRdb lists it. This chain joins TRBV7-8 and TRBJ2-2; the table calls TRBD2, which could not be checked here. The CDR3 totals 12 residues, both ends included. Germline V gene lookup returns CDR1 SGHVS and CDR2 FQNEAQ. CDR3 sequence: CASSLAGGPHTL.

The V call is TRBV7-6, the J call TRBJ2-1, with 8 bases that match TRBD1. There are 16 residues in the CDR3. Germline V CDR1 and CDR2: SGHVS, FNYEAQ. Unmatched junction bases numbered 12, after V lost 0 bases and J lost 11 bases. The CDR3 coding sequence is TGTGCCAGCAGCTTAGCCGGACAGGGAACAGATACGCAGCAGTTCTTC. Residues: CASSLAGQGTDTQQFF.

On this clonotype itself: Without the conserved terminal phenylalanine or tryptophan, this CDR3 likely stems from a read error. The limits of the CDR3 on the DNA are not certain, so only TCRdb's listed CDR3 is given. This sequence joins TRBV7-9 and TRBJ2-7; no check of the table's D call, TRBD1, against the DNA was made. The CDR3 spans 13 residues, counting both ends. Looked up from germline, CDR1 is SEHNR and CDR2 is FQNEAQ (reference sequence). The CDR3 here is CASSFRRTGGQYD.

In the case of this clonotype: The missing conserved phenylalanine or tryptophan at the end of this CDR3 makes a read error likely. The DNA is omitted, as the CDR3 cannot be located on it reliably, and the CDR3 follows TCRdb's listing. The rearrangement uses TRBV2 and TRBJ2-3; the table's D gene call, TRBD2, was not cross checked with the DNA. Looked up from germline, CDR1 is SNHLY and CDR2 is FYNNEI. The CDR3 is 14 residues long, counting both termini. The CDR3 is CASSDAGGPETQDV.

The CDR3 loop is CASSSAGSYGANDYTF. CDR3 sequence (DNA): TGTGCCAGCAGCTCAGCGGGTAGCTACGGGGCCAACGACTACACCTTC. The gene calls are TRBV7-2 and TRBJ1-2, with D possibly matching TRBD1 (5 bases). Germline CDR1 is SGHTA and CDR2 is FQGNSA. Trimming shortened V by 4 bases and J by 10 bases, and 25 bases separated the two germline ends. The CDR3 runs to 16 residues.

The chain couples TRBV9 to TRBJ2-3, with D perhaps being TRBD1 or TRBD2 (5 bases each). This CDR3 region has 14 residues. The germline V gene encodes CDR1 SGDLS and CDR2 YYNGEE. Trimming took off 0 bases at V and 13 bases at J, with 18 bases between the two ends. The CDR3 nucleotides read TGTGCCAGCAGCGTAGATGGGGGACGTGGTACCAAGTATTTT. Residues: CASSVDGGRGTKYF.

V and J are TRBV7-9 and TRBJ2-7, with D unresolved. V gave up 3 bases and J gave up 7 bases, with 13 bases separating them. Germline CDR1 is SEHNR and CDR2 is FQNEAQ (reference sequence). The CDR3 extends over 13 amino acids. CDR3: CASSFGTIEEQYV. CDR3 DNA: TGTGCCAGCAGCTTTGGAACGATCGAGGAGCAGTACGTC.

J is TRBJ2-2 and V is TRBV5-1; tentative D call: TRBD1 (5 bases). Germline CDR1 reads SGHRS; CDR2 reads YFSETQ. The CDR3 loop spans 15 amino acids. Between the trimmed V and J ends, which lost 2 bases and 1 base, there was a span of 9 bases. The CDR3, as DNA: TGCGCCAGCAGCTTACCCGGACAGAACACCGGGGAGCTGTTTTTT. Its translation is CASSLPGQNTGELFF.

The V and J genes are TRBV11-3 and TRBJ2-7; 7 nucleotides align to TRBD1. Germline CDR1 SGHNT, CDR2 YENEEA. The CDR3 length is 18 residues. CDR3 protein: CTSSLDLDGTALSYEQYV. CDR3 sequence (DNA): TGTACCAGCAGCTTAGATCTAGACGGGACAGCCCTTTCCTACGAGCAGTACGTC.